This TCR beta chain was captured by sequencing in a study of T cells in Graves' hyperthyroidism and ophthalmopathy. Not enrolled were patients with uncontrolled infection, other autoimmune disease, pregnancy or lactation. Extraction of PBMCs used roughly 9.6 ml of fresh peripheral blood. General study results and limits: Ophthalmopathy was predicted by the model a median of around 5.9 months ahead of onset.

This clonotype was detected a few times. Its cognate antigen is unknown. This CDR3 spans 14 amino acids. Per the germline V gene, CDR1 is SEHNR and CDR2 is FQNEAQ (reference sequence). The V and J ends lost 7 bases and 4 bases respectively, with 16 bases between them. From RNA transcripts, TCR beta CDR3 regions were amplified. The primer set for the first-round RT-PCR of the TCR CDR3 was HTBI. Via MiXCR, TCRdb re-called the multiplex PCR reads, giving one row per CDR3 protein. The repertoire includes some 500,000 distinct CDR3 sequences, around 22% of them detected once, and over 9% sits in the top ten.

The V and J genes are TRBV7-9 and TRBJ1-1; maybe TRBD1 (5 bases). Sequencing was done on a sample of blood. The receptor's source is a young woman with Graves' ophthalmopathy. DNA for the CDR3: TGTGCCAGCACCCCGGCGTGGGGGACCACTGAAGCTTTCTTT. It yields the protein CASTPAWGTTEAFF.